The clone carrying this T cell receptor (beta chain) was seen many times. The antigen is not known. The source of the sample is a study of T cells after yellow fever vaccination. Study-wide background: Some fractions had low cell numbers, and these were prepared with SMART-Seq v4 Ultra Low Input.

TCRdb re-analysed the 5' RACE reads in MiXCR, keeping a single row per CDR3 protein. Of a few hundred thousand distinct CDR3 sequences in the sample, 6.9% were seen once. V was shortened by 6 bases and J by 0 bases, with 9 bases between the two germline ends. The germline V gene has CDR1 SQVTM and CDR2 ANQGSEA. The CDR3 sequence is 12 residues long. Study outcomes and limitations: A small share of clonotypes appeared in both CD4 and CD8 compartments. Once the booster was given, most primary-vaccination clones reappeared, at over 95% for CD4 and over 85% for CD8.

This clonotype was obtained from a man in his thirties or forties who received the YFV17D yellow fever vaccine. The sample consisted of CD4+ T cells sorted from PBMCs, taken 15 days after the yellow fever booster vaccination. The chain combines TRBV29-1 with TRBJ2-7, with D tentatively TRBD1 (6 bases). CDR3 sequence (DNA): TGCAGCGTCGGACAGAGCTCCTACGAGCAGTACTTC. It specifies CSVGQSSYEQYF.